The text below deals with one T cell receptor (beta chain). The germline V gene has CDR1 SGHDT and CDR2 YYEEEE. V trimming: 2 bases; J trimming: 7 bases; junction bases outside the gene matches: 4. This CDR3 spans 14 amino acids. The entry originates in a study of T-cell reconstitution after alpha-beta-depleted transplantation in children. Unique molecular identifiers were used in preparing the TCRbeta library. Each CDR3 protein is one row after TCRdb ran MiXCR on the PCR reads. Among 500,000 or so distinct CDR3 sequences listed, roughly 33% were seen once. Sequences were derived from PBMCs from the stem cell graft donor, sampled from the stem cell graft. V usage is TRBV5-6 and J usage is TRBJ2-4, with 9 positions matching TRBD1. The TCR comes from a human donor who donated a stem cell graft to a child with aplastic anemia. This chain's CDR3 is CASSFGTGTNIQYF. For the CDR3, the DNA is TGTGCCAGCAGCTTTGGGACAGGGACCAACATTCAGTACTTC.